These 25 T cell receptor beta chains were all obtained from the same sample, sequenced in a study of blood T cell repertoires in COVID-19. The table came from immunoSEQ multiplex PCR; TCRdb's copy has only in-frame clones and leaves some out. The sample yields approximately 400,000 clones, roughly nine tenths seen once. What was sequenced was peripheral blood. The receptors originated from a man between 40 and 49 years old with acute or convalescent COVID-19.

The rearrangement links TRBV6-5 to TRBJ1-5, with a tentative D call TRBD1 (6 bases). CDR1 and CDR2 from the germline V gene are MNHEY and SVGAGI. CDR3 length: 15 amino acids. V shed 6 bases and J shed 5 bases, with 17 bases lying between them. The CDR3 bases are TGTGCCAGCAGCCCCTGGGGGGGCCGGGATCAGCCCCAGCATTTT. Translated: CASSPWGGRDQPQHF.

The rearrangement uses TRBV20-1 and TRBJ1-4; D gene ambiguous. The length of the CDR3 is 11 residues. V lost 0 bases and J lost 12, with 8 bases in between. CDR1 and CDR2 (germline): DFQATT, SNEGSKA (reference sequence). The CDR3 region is CSARDPRELFF. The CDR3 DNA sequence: TGCAGTGCTAGAGATCCCCGAGAACTGTTTTTT.

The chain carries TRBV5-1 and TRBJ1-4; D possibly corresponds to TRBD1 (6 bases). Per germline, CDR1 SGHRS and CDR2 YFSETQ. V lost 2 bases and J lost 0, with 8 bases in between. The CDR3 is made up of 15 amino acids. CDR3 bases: TGCGCCAGCAGCTTCGGACAGTCAACTAATGAAAAACTGTTTTTT. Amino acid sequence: CASSFGQSTNEKLFF.

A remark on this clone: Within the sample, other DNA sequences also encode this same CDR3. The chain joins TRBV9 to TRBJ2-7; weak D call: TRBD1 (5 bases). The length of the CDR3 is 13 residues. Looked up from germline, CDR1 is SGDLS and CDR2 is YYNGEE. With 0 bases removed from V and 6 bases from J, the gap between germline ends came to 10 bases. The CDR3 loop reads CASSVAGLGEQYF. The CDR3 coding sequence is TGTGCCAGCAGCGTAGCAGGGCTAGGCGAGCAGTACTTC. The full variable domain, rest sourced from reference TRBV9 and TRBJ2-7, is DSGVTQTPKHLITATGQRVTLRCSPRSGDLSVYWYQQSLDQGLQFLIQYYNGEERAKGNILERFSAQQFPDLHSELNLSSLELGDSALYFCASSVAGLGEQYFGPGTRLTVT.

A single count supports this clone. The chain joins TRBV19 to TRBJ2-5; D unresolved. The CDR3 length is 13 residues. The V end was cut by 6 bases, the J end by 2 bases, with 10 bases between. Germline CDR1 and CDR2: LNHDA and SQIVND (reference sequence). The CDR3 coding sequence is TGTGCCAGTAGACCTCGGGTGCAAGAGACCCAGTACTTC. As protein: CASRPRVQETQYF.

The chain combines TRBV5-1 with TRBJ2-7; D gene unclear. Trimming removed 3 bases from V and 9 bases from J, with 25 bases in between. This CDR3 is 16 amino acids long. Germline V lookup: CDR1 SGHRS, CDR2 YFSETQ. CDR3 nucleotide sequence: TGCGCCAGCAGCTCCGAGGCCGTTACCGACCTACGAGGGCAGTACTTC. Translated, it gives CASSSEAVTDLRGQYF.

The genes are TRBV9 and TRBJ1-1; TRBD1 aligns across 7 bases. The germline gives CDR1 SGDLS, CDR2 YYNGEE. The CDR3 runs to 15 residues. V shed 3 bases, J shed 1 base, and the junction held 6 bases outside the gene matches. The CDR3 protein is CASSATRTGNTEAFF. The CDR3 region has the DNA TGTGCCAGCAGCGCCACGCGGACAGGGAACACTGAAGCTTTCTTT.

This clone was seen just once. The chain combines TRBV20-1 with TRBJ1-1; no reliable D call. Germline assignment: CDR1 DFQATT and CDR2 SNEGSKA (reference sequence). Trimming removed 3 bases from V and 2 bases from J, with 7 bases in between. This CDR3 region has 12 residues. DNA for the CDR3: TGCAGTGCTAGTATCACTAACACTGAAGCTTTCTTT. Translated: CSASITNTEAFF.

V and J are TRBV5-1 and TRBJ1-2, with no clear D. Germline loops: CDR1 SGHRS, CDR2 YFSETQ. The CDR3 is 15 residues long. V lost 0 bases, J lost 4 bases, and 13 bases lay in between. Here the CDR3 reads CASSLAYAGGYGYTF. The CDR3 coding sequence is TGCGCCAGCAGCTTGGCCTATGCGGGAGGCTATGGCTACACCTTC. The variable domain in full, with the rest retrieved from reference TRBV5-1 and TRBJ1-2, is KAGVTQTPRYLIKTRGQQVTLSCSPISGHRSVSWYQQTPGQGLQFLFEYFSETQRNKGNFPGRFSGRQFSNSRSEMNVSTLELGDSALYLCASSLAYAGGYGYTFGSGTRLTVV.

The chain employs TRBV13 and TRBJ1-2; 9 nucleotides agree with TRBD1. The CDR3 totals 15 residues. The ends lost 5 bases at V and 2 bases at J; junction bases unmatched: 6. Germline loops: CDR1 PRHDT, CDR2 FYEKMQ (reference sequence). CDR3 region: CASSPWDRENYGYTF. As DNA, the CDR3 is TGTGCCAGCAGCCCATGGGACAGGGAGAACTATGGCTACACCTTC.

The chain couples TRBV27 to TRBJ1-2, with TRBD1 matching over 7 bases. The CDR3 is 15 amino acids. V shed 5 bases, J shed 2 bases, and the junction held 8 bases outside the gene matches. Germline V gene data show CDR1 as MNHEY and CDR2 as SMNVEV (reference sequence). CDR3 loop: CASSPRTGANYGYTF. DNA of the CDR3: TGTGCCAGCAGTCCGCGGACAGGCGCCAACTATGGCTACACCTTC.

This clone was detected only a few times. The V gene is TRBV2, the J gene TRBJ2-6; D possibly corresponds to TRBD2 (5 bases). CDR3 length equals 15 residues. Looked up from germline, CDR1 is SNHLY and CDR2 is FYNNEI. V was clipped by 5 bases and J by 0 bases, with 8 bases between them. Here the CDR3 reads CASSRGNSGANVLTF. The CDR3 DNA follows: TGTGCCAGCAGTCGGGGAAACTCTGGGGCCAACGTCCTGACTTTC.

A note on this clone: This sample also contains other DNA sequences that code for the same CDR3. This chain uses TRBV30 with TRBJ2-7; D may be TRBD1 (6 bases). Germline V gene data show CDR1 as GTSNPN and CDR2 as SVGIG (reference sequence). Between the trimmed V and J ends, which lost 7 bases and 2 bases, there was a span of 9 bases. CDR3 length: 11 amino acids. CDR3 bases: TGTGCCTTGACAGGTACCTACGAGCAGTACTTC. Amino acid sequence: CALTGTYEQYF.

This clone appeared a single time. This CDR3 is CASSQDLAQETQYF. The CDR3 DNA sequence: TGCGCCAGCAGCCAAGATCTAGCACAAGAGACCCAGTACTTC. The chain couples TRBV4-3 to TRBJ2-5; a possible D gene is TRBD2 (5 bases). This CDR3 comprises 14 residues. Between the trimmed V and J ends, which lost 0 bases and 2 bases, there was a span of 7 bases. Germline V gene data show CDR1 as LGHNA and CDR2 as YSLEER.

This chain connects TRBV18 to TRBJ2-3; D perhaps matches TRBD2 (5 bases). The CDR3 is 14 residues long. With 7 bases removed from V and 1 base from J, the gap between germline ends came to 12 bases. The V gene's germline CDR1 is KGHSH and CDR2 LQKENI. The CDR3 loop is CASLFRGGTDTQYF. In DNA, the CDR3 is TGTGCCAGCTTATTCCGGGGAGGCACAGATACGCAGTATTTT. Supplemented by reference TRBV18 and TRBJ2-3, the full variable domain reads NAGVMQNPRHLVRRRGQEARLRCSPMKGHSHVYWYRQLPEEGLKFMVYLQKENIIDESGMPKERFSAEFPKEGPSILRIQQVVRGDSAAYFCASLFRGGTDTQYFGPGTRLTVL.

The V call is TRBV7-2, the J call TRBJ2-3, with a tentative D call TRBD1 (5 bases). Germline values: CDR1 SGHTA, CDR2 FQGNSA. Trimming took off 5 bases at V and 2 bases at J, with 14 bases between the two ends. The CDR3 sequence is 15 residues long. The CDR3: CASSIQGGNTDTQYF. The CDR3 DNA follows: TGTGCCAGCAGCATCCAGGGTGGGAACACAGATACGCAGTATTTT.

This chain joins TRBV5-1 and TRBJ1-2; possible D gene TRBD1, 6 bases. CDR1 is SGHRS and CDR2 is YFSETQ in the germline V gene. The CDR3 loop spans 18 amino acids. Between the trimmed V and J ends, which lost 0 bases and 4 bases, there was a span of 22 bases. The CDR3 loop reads CASSLEGGPNQGRYGYTF. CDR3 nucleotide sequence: TGCGCCAGCAGCTTGGAGGGGGGGCCCAACCAAGGGCGCTATGGCTACACCTTC.

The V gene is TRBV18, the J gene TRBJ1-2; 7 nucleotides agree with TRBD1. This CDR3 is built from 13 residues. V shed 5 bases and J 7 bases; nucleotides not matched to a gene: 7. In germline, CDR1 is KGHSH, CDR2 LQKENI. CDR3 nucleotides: TGTGCCAGCTCATCAGAGGGGGCTAGTGGCTACACCTTC. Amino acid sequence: CASSSEGASGYTF.

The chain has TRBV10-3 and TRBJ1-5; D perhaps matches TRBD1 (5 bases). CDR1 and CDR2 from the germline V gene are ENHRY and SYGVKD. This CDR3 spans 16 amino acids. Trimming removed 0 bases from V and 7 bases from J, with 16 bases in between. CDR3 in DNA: TGTGCCATCAGTGAGTCTGGAGGGGCGAGGGGCCAGCCCCAGCATTTT. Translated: CAISESGGARGQPQHF.

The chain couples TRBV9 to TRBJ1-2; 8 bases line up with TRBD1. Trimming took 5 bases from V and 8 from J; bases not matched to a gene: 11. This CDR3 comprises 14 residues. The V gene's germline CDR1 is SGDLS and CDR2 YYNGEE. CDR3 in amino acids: CASSTDRGGFGYTF. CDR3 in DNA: TGTGCCAGCAGTACCGACAGGGGAGGTTTCGGCTACACCTTC.

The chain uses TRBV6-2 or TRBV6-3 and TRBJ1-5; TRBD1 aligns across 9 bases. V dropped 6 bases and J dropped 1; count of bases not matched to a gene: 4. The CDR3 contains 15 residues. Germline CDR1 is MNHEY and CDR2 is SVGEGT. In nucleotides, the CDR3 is TGTGCCAGCAGCGGACAGGGGATCAGCAATCAGCCCCAGCATTTT. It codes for CASSGQGISNQPQHF.

The CDR3, as DNA: TGCGCCAGCAGCCAAGATCCGGGGGGCTTAGAGACCCAGTACTTC. The encoded protein is CASSQDPGGLETQYF. V gene TRBV4-3 combines with J gene TRBJ2-5, with D maybe TRBD2 (7 bases). This CDR3 has 15 amino acids. V gave up 0 bases and J gave up 4 bases, with 12 bases separating them. Germline V CDR1 and CDR2: LGHNA, YSLEER.

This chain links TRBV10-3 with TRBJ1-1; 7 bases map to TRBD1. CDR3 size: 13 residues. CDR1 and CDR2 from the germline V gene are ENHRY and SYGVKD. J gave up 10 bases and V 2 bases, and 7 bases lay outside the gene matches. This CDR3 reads CAISENRGSSAFF. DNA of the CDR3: TGTGCCATCAGTGAGAACAGGGGTTCATCAGCTTTCTTT.

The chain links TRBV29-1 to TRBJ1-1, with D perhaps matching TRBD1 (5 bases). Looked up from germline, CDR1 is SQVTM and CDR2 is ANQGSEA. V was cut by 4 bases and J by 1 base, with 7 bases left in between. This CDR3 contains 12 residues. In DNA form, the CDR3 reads TGCAGCGTTGCAGGGAAGAACACTGAAGCTTTCTTT. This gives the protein CSVAGKNTEAFF.

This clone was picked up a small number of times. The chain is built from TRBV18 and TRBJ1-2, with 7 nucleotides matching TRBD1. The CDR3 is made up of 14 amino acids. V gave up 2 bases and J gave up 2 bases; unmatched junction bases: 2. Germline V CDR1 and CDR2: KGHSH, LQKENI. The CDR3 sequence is CASSPSTGNYGYTF. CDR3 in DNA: TGTGCCAGCTCACCATCGACAGGGAACTATGGCTACACCTTC.